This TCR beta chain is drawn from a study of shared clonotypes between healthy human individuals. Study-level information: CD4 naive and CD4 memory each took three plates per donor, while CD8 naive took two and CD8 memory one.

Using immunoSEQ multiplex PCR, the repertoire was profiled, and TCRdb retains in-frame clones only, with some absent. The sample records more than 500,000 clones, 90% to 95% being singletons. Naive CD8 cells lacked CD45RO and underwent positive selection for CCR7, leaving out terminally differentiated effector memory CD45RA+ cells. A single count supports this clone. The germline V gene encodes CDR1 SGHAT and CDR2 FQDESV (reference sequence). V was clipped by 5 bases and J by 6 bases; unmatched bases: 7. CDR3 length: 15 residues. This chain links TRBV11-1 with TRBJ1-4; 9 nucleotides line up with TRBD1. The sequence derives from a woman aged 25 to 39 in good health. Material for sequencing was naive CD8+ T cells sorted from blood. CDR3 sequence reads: CASSLNRGPDEKLFF. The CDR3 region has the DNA TGTGCCAGCAGCCTGAACAGGGGGCCAGATGAAAAACTGTTTTTT.